These T cell receptor beta chains were read from a single sample in a study of radiotherapy plus CTLA-4 blockade in lung cancer. Clones were sequenced by immunoSEQ multiplex PCR, and TCRdb holds only the in-frame ones, with some missing. The profile shows about 53,000 clones, approximately 85% of them singletons. The specimen was peripheral blood, collected from a patient treated with radiotherapy plus ipilimumab. These TCRs come from a human donor with non-small cell lung cancer whose response to radiotherapy plus ipilimumab could not be evaluated. CDR3s include the opening cysteine and the closing phenylalanine or tryptophan. A D gene is named only where the DNA matches it firmly. Rows may omit the clone size; those that give it use once, few, many or a size class.

-	TRBD1	TRBV10-3	15	TRBJ1-1	CAISEPNRGNTEAFF	TGTGCCATCAGTGAACCCAACAGGGGGAACACTGAAGCTTTCTTT
-	TRBD2	TRBV5-1	16	TRBJ2-3	CASSLVLAGFKDTQYF	TGCGCCAGCAGCTTGGTTCTAGCGGGTTTTAAAGATACGCAGTATTTT
-	TRBD1	TRBV4-3	16	TRBJ1-6	CASSQDFGTGGSPLHF	TGCGCCAGCAGCCAAGATTTTGGGACAGGGGGTTCACCCCTCCACTTT
-	TRBD1	TRBV10-3	15	TRBJ2-2	CAISGWQGAAGELFF	TGTGCCATCAGTGGTTGGCAGGGGGCCGCCGGGGAGCTGTTTTTT
few	TRBD1	TRBV7-9	14	TRBJ1-4	CASSLGQPNEKLFF	TGTGCCAGCAGCTTGGGACAGCCTAATGAAAAACTGTTTTTT
-	-	TRBV7-2	13	TRBJ2-7	CASSKDTAYEQYF	TGTGCCAGCAGTAAGGACACAGCCTACGAGCAGTACTTC
-	-	TRBV29-1	11	TRBJ2-5	CSATGLETQYF	TGCAGCGCTACAGGGCTAGAGACCCAGTACTTC
-	-	TRBV6-1	14	TRBJ1-5	CAGGRGSVNQPQHF	TGTGCCGGGGGTAGGGGGTCAGTCAATCAGCCCCAGCATTTT
-	-	TRBV28	12	TRBJ1-2	CASRKTPYGYTF	TGTGCCAGCAGGAAAACACCTTATGGCTACACCTTC
once	TRBD1	TRBV29-1	13	TRBJ1-1	CSVLTGGEAEAFF	TGCAGCGTCTTGACAGGGGGAGAAGCTGAAGCTTTCTTT
few	-	TRBV5-1	15	TRBJ2-5	CASSLGGQGGETQYF	TGCGCCAGCAGCTTGGGAGGTCAGGGGGGAGAGACCCAGTACTTC
-	TRBD2	TRBV28	18	TRBJ2-3	CASSLDLAGRDSTDTQYF	TGTGCCAGCAGCTTGGATCTAGCGGGCCGAGATAGCACAGATACGCAGTATTTT
-	TRBD1	TRBV20-1	11	TRBJ2-7	CSAVRTGEQYF	TGCAGTGCGGTCCGGACAGGCGAGCAGTACTTC
-	-	TRBV21-1	15	TRBJ2-2	CASSIGQGAAGELFF	TGTGCCAGCAGCATTGGACAGGGGGCGGCCGGGGAGCTGTTTTTT
-	TRBD2	TRBV7-2	14	TRBJ2-1	CASSSEGLDGEQFF	TGTGCCAGCAGCTCGGAAGGACTAGATGGTGAGCAGTTCTTC
-	-	TRBV18	14	TRBJ1-2	CASSHPDIRSGYTF	TGTGCCAGCTCACACCCGGACATACGGTCTGGCTACACCTTC
once	TRBD2	TRBV4-3	15	TRBJ2-2	CASSQVPGGTGELFF	TGCGCCAGCAGCCAAGTTCCGGGGGGCACCGGGGAGCTGTTTTTT
-	TRBD2	TRBV5-5	15	TRBJ2-1	CASSYGGLAGGLRFF	TGTGCCAGCAGCTACGGCGGACTAGCGGGAGGATTGCGGTTCTTC
-	TRBD1	TRBV5-6	19	TRBJ2-5	CASSFGPPKPNTGAETQYF	TGTGCCAGCAGCTTTGGACCCCCAAAACCTAACACAGGGGCAGAGACCCAGTACTTC
-	-	TRBV7-7	13	TRBJ1-1	CASSLVMNTEAFF	TGTGCTAGCAGCTTAGTAATGAACACTGAAGCTTTCTTT